This T cell receptor (beta chain) was found in a study of T cells in Graves' hyperthyroidism and ophthalmopathy. Study-wide background: Peripheral blood collection took place at initial diagnosis, before any treatment.

The source material, RNA transcripts, was used to amplify TCR beta CDR3 regions. The HTBI set primed first-round TCR CDR3 RT-PCR. TCRdb redid the calling of the multiplex PCR reads with MiXCR, one entry per CDR3 protein. The profile shows about 380,000 distinct CDR3 sequences, roughly 15% of them singletons. This clonotype was counted between two and nine times. The length of the CDR3 is 13 residues. Between the trimmed V and J ends, which lost 2 bases and 5 bases, there was a span of 7 bases. CDR1 MRHNA and CDR2 SNTAGT come from the germline V gene. A NOSPECS grade of at least 4, a Clinical Activity Score of at least 3 and duration under 3 months were recorded in ophthalmopathy patients.

This TCR was recovered from a woman in her thirties with Graves' ophthalmopathy. The sample was blood. J is TRBJ2-1 and V is TRBV6-4; D uncertain. CDR3 region: CASSDLVDNEQFF. CDR3 DNA: TGTGCCAGCAGTGACCTAGTCGACAATGAGCAGTTCTTC.